This record looks at one T cell receptor (beta chain) sequence and its context. Its antigen is undetermined. Assay: immunoSEQ multiplex PCR; the TCRdb copy retains only in-frame clones and omits some. In the table there are around 70,000 clones, 85% to 90% of which are singletons. The record originates from a study of T cell responses to AZD1222 COVID-19 vaccine. Study conclusions and caveats: Variant regions that are unmutated are reportedly the target of nearly half of spike-specific TCRs. In a largely white British group with more females than males, clonal diversity was possibly underestimated.

This CDR3 spans 17 amino acids. J lost 1 base, V lost 5 bases, and 13 bases had no gene match. Germline CDR1 reads SEHNR; CDR2 reads FQNEAQ (reference sequence). V is TRBV7-9 and J is TRBJ2-7, with TRBD1 matching 8 bases. This sample comprised peripheral blood, obtained on day 0 of AZD1222 vaccination. The clonotype comes from an adult in good health. DNA for the CDR3: TGTGCCAGCAGCCCAAGACCAGGGGGCCAGGGGTCCTACGAGCAGTACTTC. It codes for CASSPRPGGQGSYEQYF.